This T cell receptor (beta chain) was recovered during a study of blood T cell repertoires in COVID-19. About the study: Material from acute and convalescent COVID-19 was sourced from the United States, Italy and Spain. T cells, B-cell-depleted T cells, or PBMCs provided the cDNA or gDNA that served as material.

V lost 0 bases to trimming and J lost 6 bases, with 19 bases between them. Germline CDR1 ENHRY, CDR2 SYGVKD. CDR3 length: 17 amino acids. Per the study methods: Using reference gene primer amplification, nucleated cell counts were estimated. Clones were sequenced by immunoSEQ multiplex PCR, and TCRdb holds only the in-frame ones, with some missing. Clone size and V and J calls were adopted from that table, with D and trimming inferred from the DNA. The sample contains about 46,000 clones, roughly 91% of which appear only once. The sequenced sample consisted of peripheral blood. This sequence joins TRBV10-3 and TRBJ2-3, with D tentatively TRBD2 (5 bases). This TCR was sampled from a man aged 45-65 years with active COVID-19. The CDR3 region is CAISESSTASQRDTQYF. The CDR3 bases are TGTGCCATCAGTGAGTCGTCGACCGCCAGCCAGCGGGATACGCAGTATTTT.